This entry concerns a single TCR beta chain. Through negative isolation, CD4+ and CD8+ T cells were obtained, while TEMRA cells were enriched using FACS. V dropped 6 bases and J dropped 2 bases, with 14 bases sitting between them. Germline loops: CDR1 SGHDN, CDR2 FVKESK. The CDR3 is 14 residues long. This sample stems from a study of CD8 T cells in Susac syndrome. With random hexamers, roughly 0.45 to 1 ug RNA was reverse transcribed. The immunoSEQ assay covered 54 Vbeta and 13 Jbeta segments for CDR3. Each CDR3 protein is one row after TCRdb ran MiXCR on the immunoSEQ multiplex PCR reads. Here the sample spans 400,000 or so distinct CDR3 sequences, more than 80% being singletons.

The sequence derives from a human donor with multiple sclerosis. The rearrangement uses TRBV14 and TRBJ2-7; tentatively, D is TRBD1 or TRBD2 (5 bases each). Sequencing was carried out using CD8+ T cells from PBMCs. The CDR3 nucleotides read TGTGCCAGCAGTCCCTGGGACGCTCCCTACGAGCAGTACTTC. Amino acid sequence: CASSPWDAPYEQYF.